This section outlines one T cell receptor beta chain sequence together with its context. Germline CDR1 SGHRS, CDR2 YFSETQ. The V end was cut by 5 bases, the J end by 5 bases, with 14 bases between. The CDR3 has 14 amino acids. The data were obtained in a study of cytomegalovirus exposure and HLA in healthy donors. A multiplex PCR was run with 60 Vbeta primers and 13 Jbeta primers. Data came from immunoSEQ multiplex PCR; TCRdb stores just in-frame clones and leaves some out. The table lists some 180,000 clones, just under 80% of them singletons. Source material: PBMCs. This chain joins TRBV5-1 and TRBJ2-1; TRBD2 is a possible D gene (7 bases). The sequence was obtained from a woman younger than 45 in good health and CMV-seronegative. For the CDR3, the DNA is TGCGCCAGCAGTAGGGGGGGCCGGGACAATGAGCAGTTCTTC. Its translation is CASSRGGRDNEQFF.